These 2 T cell receptor beta chains share one sample of origin, sequenced in a study of blood T cell repertoires in COVID-19. Only in-frame clones appear in the TCRdb table, and some are missing; sequencing was by immunoSEQ multiplex PCR. This sample carries around 620,000 clones, 70% to 90% of them seen once, and the ten largest clones take about 0.24%. Input material: peripheral blood. These receptors came from a young woman with acute or convalescent COVID-19.

This sequence joins TRBV6-6 and TRBJ2-4; 9 bases are shared with TRBD1. CDR3 length: 15 residues. V was clipped by 1 base and J by 3 bases; unmatched bases: 1. Germline values: CDR1 MNHNY, CDR2 SVGAGI (reference sequence). The CDR3 DNA reads TGTGCCAGCAGTTACTGGACAGGGGACAAAAACATTCAGTACTTC. Translated: CASSYWTGDKNIQYF.

The chain recombines TRBV5-1 with TRBJ2-7; weak D call: TRBD1 (5 bases). CDR1 and CDR2 from the germline V gene are SGHRS and YFSETQ. The CDR3 sequence is 16 residues long. V was cut by 3 bases and J by 5 bases, with 21 bases left in between. As DNA, the CDR3 is TGCGCCAGCAGCTCCCCCTTCCAGGGTGGATTCCACGAGCAGTACTTC. Residues: CASSSPFQGGFHEQYF.